This entry lists 24 T cell receptor beta chains sequenced from one sample in a study of blood T cell repertoires in COVID-19. Sequencing was performed with immunoSEQ multiplex PCR; in TCRdb, only in-frame clones are kept and a portion is missing. The data contain 160,000 or so clones, 82% of them singletons. Input material: PBMCs or T cells enriched from blood (not recorded which). These receptors were collected from a man aged 55-75 years who had recovered from COVID-19.

This chain uses TRBV4-2 with TRBJ2-7, with a tentative D call TRBD2 (6 bases). The CDR3 is 15 residues long. In germline, CDR1 is LGHNA, CDR2 YNFKEQ. V lost 1 base, J lost 3 bases, and 13 bases lay in between. The CDR3, as DNA: TGTGCCAGCAGCCAAGGAGGTAGCGGCGGCTACGAGCAGTACTTC. Protein sequence: CASSQGGSGGYEQYF.

This clone has only a few counts. The chain uses TRBV21-1 and TRBJ1-5. TRBV21-1 is designated a pseudogene. The CDR3 sequence is 15 residues long. The CDR3 DNA reads TGTGCCAGCAGCAAAGGGGCGGGTTTAGGTCAGCCCCAGCATTTT. Amino acid sequence: CASSKGAGLGQPQHF.

This chain connects TRBV7-2 to TRBJ2-7; 10 nucleotides agree with TRBD2. V was clipped by 4 bases and J by 7 bases; unmatched bases: 13. This CDR3 has 16 amino acids. Germline V gene lookup returns CDR1 SGHTA and CDR2 FQGNSA. In DNA, the CDR3 is TGTGCCAGCAGCTGGCGGTTAGCGGGGGGCCGCGGAGAGCAGTACTTC. Protein: CASSWRLAGGRGEQYF.

The rearrangement links TRBV19 to TRBJ2-5; 11 bases are shared with TRBD2. After removal of 5 bases from V and 0 bases from J, the junction contained 2 bases not matched to a gene. CDR3 size: 15 residues. Germline V lookup: CDR1 LNHDA, CDR2 SQIVND (reference sequence). The CDR3 spells CASSPLAGDQETQYF. CDR3 bases: TGTGCCAGTAGTCCACTAGCGGGGGACCAAGAGACCCAGTACTTC. The full variable domain, with the rest looked up from reference TRBV19 and TRBJ2-5, is DGGITQSPKYLFRKEGQNVTLSCEQNLNHDAMYWYRQDPGQGLRLIYYSQIVNDFQKGDIAEGYSVSREKKESFPLTVTSAQKNPTAFYLCASSPLAGDQETQYFGPGTRLLVL.

This chain uses TRBV6-5 with TRBJ2-7, with 11 bases matching TRBD2. With V trimmed by 6 bases and J by 5 bases, 6 bases remained unmatched. Germline CDR1 and CDR2: MNHEY and SVGAGI. The CDR3 extends over 14 amino acids. The CDR3 spells CASRTSGRSNEQYF. In DNA form, the CDR3 reads TGTGCCAGCAGAACTAGCGGGAGATCCAACGAGCAGTACTTC.

This rearrangement joins TRBV5-1 to TRBJ2-7; 8 bases agree with TRBD2. Germline CDR1 SGHRS, CDR2 YFSETQ. J was trimmed by 7 bases and V by 4 bases; bases with no gene match: 16. This CDR3 spans 16 amino acids. CDR3 amino acids: CASSVAGSGSSVEQYF. The CDR3 coding sequence is TGCGCCAGCAGCGTGGCCGGAAGCGGGAGCTCTGTGGAGCAGTACTTC.

The rearrangement uses TRBV11-2 and TRBJ1-5; no reliable D call. Trimming stripped 0 bases from V and 6 bases from J, with 15 bases between. This CDR3 is built from 16 residues. Germline CDR1 SGHAT, CDR2 FQNNGV. The CDR3 region is CASSLDRVVRSQPQHF. In DNA form, the CDR3 reads TGTGCCAGCAGCTTAGATCGCGTAGTAAGGAGTCAGCCCCAGCATTTT.

This chain uses TRBV7-3 with TRBJ2-3, with 16 bases matching TRBD2. CDR1 and CDR2 (germline): SGHTA, FQGTGA. The CDR3 has 16 residues. The J segment lost 6 bases and the V segment lost 3 bases, leaving 3 bases of the junction unmatched. In DNA form, the CDR3 reads TGTGCCAGCAGCTTGGGACTAGCGGGAGGGGTGGATACGCAGTATTTT. It codes for CASSLGLAGGVDTQYF.

V and J are TRBV7-2 and TRBJ1-2; D is ambiguous. The CDR3 has 12 residues. V gave up 4 bases and J gave up 8 bases, with 11 bases separating them. Germline lookup yields CDR1 SGHTA and CDR2 FQGNSA. CDR3 residues: CASSSMRGGYTF. The CDR3 nucleotides are TGTGCCAGCAGCTCGATGAGAGGGGGCTACACCTTC.

At least ten counts were recorded for this clone. Other nucleotide sequences from this sample produce the same CDR3. The rearrangement joins TRBV9 to TRBJ1-1; D may be TRBD1 (6 bases). Per the germline V gene, CDR1 is SGDLS and CDR2 is YYNGEE. There are 15 residues in the CDR3. Trimming removed 0 bases from V and 1 base from J, with 10 bases in between. In DNA form, the CDR3 reads TGTGCCAGCAGCGTAGGCGTAGGGGGGAACACTGAAGCTTTCTTT. Protein sequence: CASSVGVGGNTEAFF.

The CDR3 sequence is CASGRGRIETQYF. Written as DNA, the CDR3 is TGTGCCAGCGGCAGGGGGCGCATAGAGACCCAGTACTTC. This rearrangement joins TRBV5-8 to TRBJ2-5; TRBD1 agrees at 8 bases. CDR3 length: 13 residues. Unmatched junction bases numbered 6, after V lost 7 bases and J lost 4 bases. Germline CDR1 SGHTS, CDR2 YDEGEE.

CDR3 sequence (DNA): TGTGCCAGCAGCTTGGGGGAGGGGACTAGCACAGATACGCAGTATTTT. Encoded protein: CASSLGEGTSTDTQYF. The chain joins TRBV5-4 to TRBJ2-3; 7 nucleotides agree with TRBD2. The trim removed 0 bases at V and 0 bases at J, leaving 4 bases unmatched. The CDR3 sequence is 16 residues long. CDR1 and CDR2 from the germline V gene are SGHNT and YYREEE (reference sequence).

The rearrangement joins TRBV7-6 to TRBJ1-2; D perhaps matches TRBD1 (6 bases). Germline-derived CDR1 and CDR2 are SGHVS and FNYEAQ. This CDR3 is built from 16 residues. Deletions cut 5 bases from V and 1 base from J, with 17 bases between. CDR3 loop: CASSPIRGNFNYGYTF. The CDR3 coding sequence is TGTGCCAGCAGCCCGATCAGGGGAAACTTTAACTATGGCTACACCTTC.

The rearrangement uses TRBV5-6 and TRBJ1-1; tentatively, D is TRBD1 (5 bases). The germline gives CDR1 SGHDT, CDR2 YYEEEE. The length of the CDR3 is 14 residues. Deletions cut 3 bases from V and 0 bases from J, with 9 bases between. CDR3 protein: CASSWGELNTEAFF. CDR3 in DNA: TGTGCCAGCAGCTGGGGGGAACTGAACACTGAAGCTTTCTTT. The full variable domain, in which reference TRBV5-6 and TRBJ1-1 provide the parts outside the CDR3, is DAGVTQSPTHLIKTRGQQVTLRCSPKSGHDTVSWYQQALGQGPQFIFQYYEEEERQRGNFPDRFSGHQFPNYSSELNVNALLLGDSALYLCASSWGELNTEAFFGQGTRLTVV.

The chain has TRBV28 and TRBJ2-5, with 7 positions matching TRBD1. Trimming cost V 5 bases and J 3 bases; bases outside gene matches: 9. Germline V lookup: CDR1 MDHEN, CDR2 SYDVKM. The CDR3 totals 15 residues. DNA of the CDR3: TGTGCCAGCAGTACGCCGGGACAGACCAAAGAGACCCAGTACTTC. Translating it yields CASSTPGQTKETQYF. Supplemented by reference TRBV28 and TRBJ2-5, the full variable domain reads DVKVTQSSRYLVKRTGEKVFLECVQDMDHENMFWYRQDPGLGLRLIYFSYDVKMKEKGDIPEGYSVSREKKERFSLILESASTNQTSMYLCASSTPGQTKETQYFGPGTRLLVL.

The rearrangement uses TRBV6-6 and TRBJ1-6, with D perhaps matching TRBD1 (6 bases). V lost 5 bases and J lost 9, with 11 bases in between. CDR3 length equals 13 residues. CDR1 is MNHNY and CDR2 is SVGAGI in the germline V gene (reference sequence). DNA of the CDR3: TGTGCCAGCAGTGGGGAGGGGGTTTCACCCCTCCACTTT. Translated, it gives CASSGEGVSPLHF.

The J gene is TRBJ2-1, the V gene TRBV7-9, with TRBD1 matching over 7 bases. V gave up 2 bases and J gave up 6 bases; unmatched junction bases: 7. Germline CDR1 SEHNR, CDR2 FQNEAQ (reference sequence). The CDR3 spans 15 residues. This CDR3 is CASSLRGGVINEQFF. The CDR3 DNA follows: TGTGCCAGCAGCTTACGAGGGGGCGTCATCAATGAGCAGTTCTTC.

The chain is built from TRBV2 and TRBJ1-2, with TRBD1 matching 7 bases. CDR3 length: 14 amino acids. The trim removed 6 bases at V and 4 bases at J, leaving 8 bases unmatched. CDR1 and CDR2 from the germline V gene are SNHLY and FYNNEI. The CDR3 DNA follows: TGTGCCAGCAGCCGGGACAGCCTTACCTATGGCTACACCTTC. It encodes CASSRDSLTYGYTF.

The chain links TRBV5-1 to TRBJ2-7; tentatively, D is TRBD1 (8 bases). Trimming shortened V by 0 bases and J by 4 bases, and 14 bases separated the two germline ends. This CDR3 comprises 15 residues. The germline V gene encodes CDR1 SGHRS and CDR2 YFSETQ. The CDR3 DNA is TGCGCCAGCAGCTTGGACAGGGGGGGTGTGTACGAGCAGTACTTC. This gives the protein CASSLDRGGVYEQYF.

This chain links TRBV28 with TRBJ2-5; 8 bases map to TRBD2. V gave up 6 bases and J gave up 2 bases; unmatched junction bases: 8. Germline lookup yields CDR1 MDHEN and CDR2 SYDVKM. This CDR3 comprises 15 residues. The CDR3 DNA reads as TGTGCCAGCAGACAGAGCGGGAGCGTACAAGAGACCCAGTACTTC. Protein product: CASRQSGSVQETQYF. Supplemented by reference TRBV28 and TRBJ2-5, the full variable domain reads DVKVTQSSRYLVKRTGEKVFLECVQDMDHENMFWYRQDPGLGLRLIYFSYDVKMKEKGDIPEGYSVSREKKERFSLILESASTNQTSMYLCASRQSGSVQETQYFGPGTRLLVL.

The gene calls are TRBV2 and TRBJ2-7, with TRBD2 identical over 14 bases. CDR3 length: 15 residues. The germline V gene has CDR1 SNHLY and CDR2 FYNNEI. J lost 3 bases, V lost 4 bases, and 2 bases had no gene match. This chain's CDR3 is CASSGLAGGYYEQYF. In DNA form, the CDR3 reads TGTGCCAGCAGTGGACTAGCGGGAGGGTACTACGAGCAGTACTTC.

V is TRBV6-5 and J is TRBJ2-6; D is uncertain. The CDR3 covers 15 residues. The germline V gene has CDR1 MNHEY and CDR2 SVGAGI. V was pared by 6 bases and J by 0 bases, with 9 bases between. This CDR3 reads CASRTPGSGANVLTF. As DNA, the CDR3 is TGTGCCAGCAGAACTCCGGGCTCTGGGGCCAACGTCCTGACTTTC.

This sequence joins TRBV9 and TRBJ2-1; 11 bases agree with TRBD2. V was clipped by 0 bases and J by 0 bases; unmatched bases: 8. The CDR3 sequence is 19 residues long. Germline V gene lookup returns CDR1 SGDLS and CDR2 YYNGEE. CDR3 in DNA: TGTGCCAGCAGCGTAGTGGGTAGCGGGGGGGCCGGCTCCTACAATGAGCAGTTCTTC. Translating it yields CASSVVGSGGAGSYNEQFF. Based on the CDR3 plus reference TRBV9 and TRBJ2-1, the full variable domain is DSGVTQTPKHLITATGQRVTLRCSPRSGDLSVYWYQQSLDQGLQFLIQYYNGEERAKGNILERFSAQQFPDLHSELNLSSLELGDSALYFCASSVVGSGGAGSYNEQFFGPGTRLTVL.

The chain joins TRBV29-1 to TRBJ1-2; maybe TRBD1 (5 bases). V was shortened by 4 bases and J by 4 bases, with 16 bases between the two germline ends. Germline CDR1 SQVTM, CDR2 ANQGSEA. The CDR3 loop spans 14 amino acids. CDR3 nucleotides: TGCAGCGTTGCGGGGGTGGGACCGAGCTATGGCTACACCTTC. Translation gives CSVAGVGPSYGYTF.